Shown below are 19 T cell receptor beta chains from a single sample sequenced in a study of blood T cell repertoires in COVID-19. Assay: immunoSEQ multiplex PCR; the TCRdb copy retains only in-frame clones and omits some. Of about 250,000 clones in the sample, 85% to 90% were seen once. The sequenced material came from PBMCs or T cells enriched from blood (not recorded which). The receptors originated from a middle-aged man who had recovered from COVID-19.

The chain joins TRBV3-1 (or the pseudogene TRBV3-2) to TRBJ1-2; D remains unclear. The germline gives CDR1 LGHDT, CDR2 YNNKEL (reference sequence). V lost 5 bases and J 5 bases, leaving 15 bases between the germline ends. CDR3 length: 14 amino acids. CDR3 nucleotides: TGTGCCAGCAGCGTTCAACAAAAATGGTATGGCTACACCTTC. It specifies CASSVQQKWYGYTF.

The V call is TRBV3-1 (or the pseudogene TRBV3-2), the J call TRBJ1-2; 7 bases line up with TRBD1. Germline V CDR1 and CDR2: LGHDT, YNNKEL (reference sequence). CDR3 length: 15 residues. V was clipped by 1 base and J by 4 bases; unmatched bases: 6. Written as DNA, the CDR3 is TGTGCCAGCAGCCAAGGGCCCGGGACAGCCTATGGCTACACCTTC. Translating gives CASSQGPGTAYGYTF.

V and J are TRBV27 and TRBJ2-7; 8 bases are shared with TRBD1. CDR1 is MNHEY, CDR2 SMNVEV, per germline (reference sequence). This CDR3 region has 13 residues. Germline trimming cut 2 bases from V and 3 bases from J; bases unmatched to any gene: 0. The CDR3 protein is CASSLGTGYEQYF. In DNA form, the CDR3 reads TGTGCCAGCAGTTTAGGGACAGGCTACGAGCAGTACTTC.

The V gene is TRBV11-2, the J gene TRBJ1-2; D is ambiguous. CDR1 and CDR2 from the germline V gene are SGHAT and FQNNGV. There are 15 residues in the CDR3. The V end lost 0 bases, the J end lost 0 bases, and 8 bases lay between the germline ends. CDR3 sequence reads: CASSLDIYSNYGYTF. In DNA form, the CDR3 reads TGTGCCAGCAGCTTAGATATATACTCTAACTATGGCTACACCTTC.

V is TRBV11-2 and J is TRBJ2-1; 8 nucleotides match TRBD2. The ends lost 4 bases at V and 7 bases at J; junction bases unmatched: 3. Germline V lookup: CDR1 SGHAT, CDR2 FQNNGV. The CDR3 consists of 13 residues. The CDR3, as DNA: TGTGCCAGCAGCTATGCGGGAGGAAATGAGCAGTTCTTC. Translation gives CASSYAGGNEQFF.

V and J are TRBV3-1 (or the pseudogene TRBV3-2) and TRBJ2-7; 11 nucleotides align to TRBD1. This CDR3 contains 15 residues. J gave up 7 bases and V 1 base, and 6 bases lay outside the gene matches. CDR1 LGHDT and CDR2 YNNKEL come from the germline V gene (reference sequence). The CDR3 sequence: CASSQAGQGAREQYF. CDR3 DNA: TGTGCCAGCAGCCAAGCAGGACAGGGGGCAAGGGAGCAGTACTTC.

The chain uses TRBV6-1 and TRBJ1-1, with D tentatively TRBD1 (6 bases). CDR3 length: 13 residues. Germline V gene sequence: CDR1 MNHNS, CDR2 SASEGT. Trimming removed 0 bases at V and 5 bases at J, with 7 bases between. Here the CDR3 reads CASSEARGTEAFF. The CDR3 DNA follows: TGTGCCAGCAGTGAAGCCAGGGGTACTGAAGCTTTCTTT.

The chain joins TRBV13 to TRBJ1-2, with unresolved D. V shed 5 bases and J shed 4 bases, with 11 bases lying between them. The CDR3 covers 13 residues. Germline CDR1 and CDR2: PRHDT and FYEKMQ (reference sequence). The CDR3 is CASSVSGVYGYTF. In nucleotides, the CDR3 is TGTGCCAGCAGCGTCAGCGGGGTCTATGGCTACACCTTC.

The V call is TRBV5-6, the J call TRBJ1-1; TRBD1 matches at 7 bases. The CDR3 extends over 17 amino acids. Unmatched junction bases numbered 12, after V lost 3 bases and J lost 1 base. Germline assignment: CDR1 SGHDT and CDR2 YYEEEE. As DNA, the CDR3 is TGTGCCAGCAGCTCCTTGTTCAGGGGGTGGGAGAACACTGAAGCTTTCTTT. The encoded protein is CASSSLFRGWENTEAFF.

This clone was seen once. The V and J genes are TRBV5-4 and TRBJ2-5; TRBD2 aligns across 9 bases. Per germline, CDR1 SGHNT and CDR2 YYREEE (reference sequence). The CDR3 consists of 14 residues. Trimming removed 7 bases from V and 5 bases from J; junction bases left unmatched: 9. The CDR3 loop reads CASSRREGPETQYF. In DNA, the CDR3 is TGTGCCAGCTCCCGGCGGGAGGGCCCGGAGACCCAGTACTTC.

The chain recombines TRBV19 with TRBJ2-7; weak D call: TRBD2 (6 bases). Germline V gene data show CDR1 as LNHDA and CDR2 as SQIVND (reference sequence). Trimming shortened V by 7 bases and J by 3 bases, and 19 bases separated the two germline ends. The CDR3 has 15 amino acids. Here the CDR3 DNA reads TGTGCCAGTAAGGGCCATTTGGCGGAGGGCTACGAGCAGTACTTC. Translation gives CASKGHLAEGYEQYF.

The CDR3 protein is CASSGGTVWRETQYF. For the CDR3, the DNA is TGTGCCAGTAGTGGAGGGACGGTGTGGAGGGAGACCCAGTACTTC. The J gene is TRBJ2-5, the V gene TRBV19; D is possibly TRBD2 (6 bases). CDR1 is LNHDA, CDR2 SQIVND, per germline (reference sequence). The CDR3 runs 15 residues. Trimming took off 5 bases at V and 5 bases at J, with 18 bases between the two ends. Complete variable domain (other parts from reference TRBV19 and TRBJ2-5): DGGITQSPKYLFRKEGQNVTLSCEQNLNHDAMYWYRQDPGQGLRLIYYSQIVNDFQKGDIAEGYSVSREKKESFPLTVTSAQKNPTAFYLCASSGGTVWRETQYFGPGTRLLVL.

This clone was seen repeatedly, ten times or more. This rearrangement joins TRBV19 to TRBJ1-1; D unresolved. This CDR3 is built from 16 residues. The ends were cut back, 8 bases at V and 1 base at J, with 20 bases in the middle. Germline V gene sequence: CDR1 LNHDA, CDR2 SQIVND (reference sequence). Here the CDR3 reads CASSAGAALRNTEAFF. CDR3 coding DNA: TGTGCCAGTTCGGCGGGAGCGGCATTGAGGAACACTGAAGCTTTCTTT.

The J gene is TRBJ2-1, the V gene TRBV7-2; possibly TRBD2 for D (5 bases). V was clipped by 5 bases and J by 2 bases, with 10 bases between them. Germline values: CDR1 SGHTA, CDR2 FQGNSA. CDR3 size: 14 residues. The CDR3 loop reads CASSPSRAYNEQFF. In nucleotides, the CDR3 is TGTGCCAGCAGCCCTAGCCGCGCCTACAATGAGCAGTTCTTC.

The genes are TRBV2 and TRBJ2-3; 8 nucleotides line up with TRBD2. The length of the CDR3 is 13 residues. Germline trimming cut 1 base from V and 14 bases from J; bases unmatched to any gene: 8. Germline CDR1 reads SNHLY; CDR2 reads FYNNEI. CDR3 residues: CASSEGAGRGAYF. The CDR3 bases are TGTGCCAGCAGTGAAGGAGCCGGGAGGGGCGCGTATTTT.

The rearrangement uses TRBV2 and TRBJ2-5, with 10 bases fitting TRBD2. The V gene's germline CDR1 is SNHLY and CDR2 FYNNEI. V gave up 7 bases and J gave up 2 bases; unmatched junction bases: 13. The CDR3 is 17 residues long. The CDR3: CASTRVPSGGVQETQYF. The CDR3 DNA reads TGTGCCAGCACCAGGGTCCCTAGCGGGGGAGTACAAGAGACCCAGTACTTC.

This clone was observed a single time. The chain employs TRBV5-4 and TRBJ2-3, with 8 bases identical to TRBD1. Germline CDR1 SGHNT, CDR2 YYREEE (reference sequence). This CDR3 has 14 residues. Unmatched junction bases numbered 6, after V lost 6 bases and J lost 3 bases. The CDR3 nucleotides are TGTGCCAGCACCAACAGGGGGGAAACAGATACGCAGTATTTT. Protein sequence: CASTNRGETDTQYF.

The J gene is TRBJ2-5, the V gene TRBV5-4, with 10 bases that match TRBD2. The CDR3 extends over 15 amino acids. Trimming removed 2 bases from V and 4 bases from J; junction bases left unmatched: 5. Germline assignment: CDR1 SGHNT and CDR2 YYREEE (reference sequence). The CDR3 protein is CASSFPSGSGETQYF. For the CDR3, the DNA is TGTGCCAGCAGCTTTCCTAGCGGGAGTGGAGAGACCCAGTACTTC. The full variable domain, its missing parts supplied by reference TRBV5-4 and TRBJ2-5, is ETGVTQSPTHLIKTRGQQVTLRCSSQSGHNTVSWYQQALGQGPQFIFQYYREEENGRGNFPPRFSGLQFPNYSSELNVNALELDDSALYLCASSFPSGSGETQYFGPGTRLLVL.

This clone has only one observation. This chain connects TRBV28 to TRBJ1-1; D may be TRBD1 (6 bases). Trimming left V 4 bases short and J 1 base short, with 16 bases between. CDR3 length: 16 amino acids. The germline V gene has CDR1 MDHEN and CDR2 SYDVKM. In DNA form, the CDR3 reads TGTGCCAGCAGTTCCCCCCCAGGGGCCGGGAACACTGAAGCTTTCTTT. This gives the protein CASSSPPGAGNTEAFF.